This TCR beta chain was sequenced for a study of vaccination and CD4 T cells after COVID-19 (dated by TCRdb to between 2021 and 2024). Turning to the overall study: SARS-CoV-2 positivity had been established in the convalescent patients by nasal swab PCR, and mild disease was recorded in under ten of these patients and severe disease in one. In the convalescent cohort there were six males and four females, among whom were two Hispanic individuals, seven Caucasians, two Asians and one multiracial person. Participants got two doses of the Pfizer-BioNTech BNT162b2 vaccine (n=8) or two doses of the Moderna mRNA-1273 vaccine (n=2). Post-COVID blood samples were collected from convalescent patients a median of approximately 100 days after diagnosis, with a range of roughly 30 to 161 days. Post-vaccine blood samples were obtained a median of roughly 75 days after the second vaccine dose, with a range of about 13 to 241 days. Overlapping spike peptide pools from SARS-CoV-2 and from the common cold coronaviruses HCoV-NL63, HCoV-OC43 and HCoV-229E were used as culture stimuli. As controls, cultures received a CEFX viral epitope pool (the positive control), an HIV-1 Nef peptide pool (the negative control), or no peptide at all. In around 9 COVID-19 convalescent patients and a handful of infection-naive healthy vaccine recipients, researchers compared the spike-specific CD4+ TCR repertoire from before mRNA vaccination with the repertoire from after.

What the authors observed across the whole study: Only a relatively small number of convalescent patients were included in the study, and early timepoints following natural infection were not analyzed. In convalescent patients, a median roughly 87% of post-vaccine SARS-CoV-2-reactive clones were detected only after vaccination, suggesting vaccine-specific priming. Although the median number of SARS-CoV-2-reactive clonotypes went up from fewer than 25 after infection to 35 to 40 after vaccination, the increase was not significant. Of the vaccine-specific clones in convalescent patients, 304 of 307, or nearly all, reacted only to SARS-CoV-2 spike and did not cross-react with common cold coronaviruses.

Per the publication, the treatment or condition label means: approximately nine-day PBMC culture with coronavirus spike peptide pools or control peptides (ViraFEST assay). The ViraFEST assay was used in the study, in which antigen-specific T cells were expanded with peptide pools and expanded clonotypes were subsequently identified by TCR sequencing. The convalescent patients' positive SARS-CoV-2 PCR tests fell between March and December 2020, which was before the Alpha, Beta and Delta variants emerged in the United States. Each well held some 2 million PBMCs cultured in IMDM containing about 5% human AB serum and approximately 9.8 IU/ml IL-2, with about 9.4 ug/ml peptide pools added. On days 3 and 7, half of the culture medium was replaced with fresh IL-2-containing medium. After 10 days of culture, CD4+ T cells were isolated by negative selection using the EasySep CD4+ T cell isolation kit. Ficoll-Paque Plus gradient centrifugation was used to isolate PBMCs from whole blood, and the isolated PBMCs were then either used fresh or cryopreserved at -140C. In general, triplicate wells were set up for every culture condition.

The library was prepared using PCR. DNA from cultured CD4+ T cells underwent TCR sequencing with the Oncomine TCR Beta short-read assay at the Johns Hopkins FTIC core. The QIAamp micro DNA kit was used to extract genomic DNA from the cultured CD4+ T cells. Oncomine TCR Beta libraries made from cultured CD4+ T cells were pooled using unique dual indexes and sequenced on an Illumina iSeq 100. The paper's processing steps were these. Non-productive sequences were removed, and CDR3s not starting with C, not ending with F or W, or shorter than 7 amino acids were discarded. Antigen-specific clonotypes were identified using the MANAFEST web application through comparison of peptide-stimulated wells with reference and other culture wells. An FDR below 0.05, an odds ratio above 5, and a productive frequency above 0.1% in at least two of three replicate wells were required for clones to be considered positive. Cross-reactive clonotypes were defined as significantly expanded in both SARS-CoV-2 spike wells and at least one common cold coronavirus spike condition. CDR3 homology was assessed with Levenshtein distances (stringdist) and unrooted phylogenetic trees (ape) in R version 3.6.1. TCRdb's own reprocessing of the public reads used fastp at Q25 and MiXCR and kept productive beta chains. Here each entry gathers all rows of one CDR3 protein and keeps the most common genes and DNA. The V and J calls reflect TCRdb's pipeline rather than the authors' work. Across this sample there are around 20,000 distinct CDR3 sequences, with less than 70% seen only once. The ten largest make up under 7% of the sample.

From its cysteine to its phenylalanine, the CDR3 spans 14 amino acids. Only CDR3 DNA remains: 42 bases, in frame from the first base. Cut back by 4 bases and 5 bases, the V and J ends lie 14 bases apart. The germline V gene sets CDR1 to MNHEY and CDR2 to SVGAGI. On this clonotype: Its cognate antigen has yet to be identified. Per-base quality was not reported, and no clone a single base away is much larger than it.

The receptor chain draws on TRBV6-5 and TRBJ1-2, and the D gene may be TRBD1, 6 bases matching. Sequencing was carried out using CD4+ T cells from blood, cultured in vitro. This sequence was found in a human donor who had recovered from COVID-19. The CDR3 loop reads CASSSPGDTYGYTF. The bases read TGTGCCAGCAGTTCCCCAGGGGATACTTATGGCTACACCTTC.